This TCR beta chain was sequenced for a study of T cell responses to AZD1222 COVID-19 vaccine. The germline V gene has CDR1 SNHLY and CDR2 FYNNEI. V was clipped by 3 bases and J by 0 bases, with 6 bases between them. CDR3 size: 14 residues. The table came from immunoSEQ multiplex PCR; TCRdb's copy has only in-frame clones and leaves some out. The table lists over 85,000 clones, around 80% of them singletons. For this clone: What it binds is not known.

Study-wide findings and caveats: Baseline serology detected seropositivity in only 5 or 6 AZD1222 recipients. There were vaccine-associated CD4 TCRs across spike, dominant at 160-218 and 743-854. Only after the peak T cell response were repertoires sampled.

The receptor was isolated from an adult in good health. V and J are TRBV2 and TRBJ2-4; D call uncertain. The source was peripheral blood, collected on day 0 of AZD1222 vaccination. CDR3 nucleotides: TGTGCCAGCAGTGACAATCTAGCCAAAAACATTCAGTACTTC. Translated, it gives CASSDNLAKNIQYF.